The clone carrying this TCR beta chain appeared a few times. The study ran its PCR with 60 Vbeta and 13 Jbeta primers. The data were produced by immunoSEQ multiplex PCR, yet TCRdb's version contains in-frame clones alone and is incomplete. The data contain roughly 130,000 clones, around 66% of them singletons. These data originate in a study of cytomegalovirus exposure and HLA in healthy donors. This CDR3 has 14 amino acids. The ends lost 1 base at V and 3 bases at J; junction bases unmatched: 4. Germline CDR1 reads SGHNT; CDR2 reads YYREEE (reference sequence). Material: PBMCs. This rearrangement joins TRBV5-4 to TRBJ2-7; 7 positions agree with TRBD2. This sequence was found in a young man in good health and CMV-seronegative. CDR3 in amino acids: CASSLLGLNYEQYF. The CDR3 DNA follows: TGTGCCAGCAGCTTGTTGGGACTAAACTACGAGCAGTACTTC. Full variable domain (rest looked up from reference TRBV5-4 and TRBJ2-7): ETGVTQSPTHLIKTRGQQVTLRCSSQSGHNTVSWYQQALGQGPQFIFQYYREEENGRGNFPPRFSGLQFPNYSSELNVNALELDDSALYLCASSLLGLNYEQYFGPGTRLTVT.